These 20 T cell receptor beta chains originate from one sample sequenced in a study of T cell responses to AZD1222 COVID-19 vaccine. Profiling relied on immunoSEQ multiplex PCR, and the TCRdb table lists in-frame clones only, not all of them. The repertoire has 95,000 to 100,000 clones, around nine tenths of them found once; the top ten carry about 15%. Source: peripheral blood, taken 28 days after the second AZD1222 dose. These receptor sequences come from an adult who received the AZD1222 COVID-19 vaccine.

This chain joins TRBV25-1 and TRBJ1-3, with D possibly matching TRBD1 (5 bases). V lost 7 bases to trimming and J lost 7 bases, with 17 bases between them. From germline, CDR1 is MGHDK and CDR2 SYGVNS. CDR3 length equals 14 residues. The CDR3 protein is CASNPSGPINTIYF. The CDR3 nucleotides read TGTGCCAGCAATCCATCGGGGCCAATCAACACCATATATTTT.

The chain has TRBV7-8 and TRBJ2-1; 13 bases fit TRBD2. Germline trimming cut 1 base from V and 2 bases from J; bases unmatched to any gene: 5. This CDR3 region has 18 residues. From germline, CDR1 is SGHVS and CDR2 FQNEAQ. CDR3 residues: CASSLGTSGSFTYNEQFF. The CDR3 DNA follows: TGTGCCAGCAGCTTAGGGACTAGCGGGAGTTTTACCTACAATGAGCAGTTCTTC.

The rearrangement uses TRBV3-1 (or the pseudogene TRBV3-2) and TRBJ2-5; no clear D gene. Germline assignment: CDR1 LGHDT and CDR2 YNNKEL (reference sequence). Deletions cut 0 bases from V and 5 bases from J, with 4 bases between. The CDR3 totals 12 residues. CDR3 residues: CASSQEGETQYF. In DNA form, the CDR3 reads TGTGCCAGCAGCCAAGAGGGGGAGACCCAGTACTTC.

This clone has only one observation. The J gene is TRBJ1-2, the V gene TRBV19; no definite D call. The germline V and J ends were trimmed by 5 bases and 4 bases, with 14 bases remaining between them. Germline assignment: CDR1 LNHDA and CDR2 SQIVND (reference sequence). The CDR3 covers 14 residues. CDR3 bases: TGTGCCAGTAGTCGTATCGAGGCAGGCTATGGCTACACCTTC. It yields the protein CASSRIEAGYGYTF.

This clone was counted a single time. The V gene is TRBV6-2 or TRBV6-3, the J gene TRBJ1-2; D possibly corresponds to TRBD1 (5 bases). This CDR3 region has 16 residues. The germline V gene encodes CDR1 MNHEY and CDR2 SVGEGT. V lost 5 bases and J lost 0, with 16 bases in between. This CDR3 is CASSPPGHFANYGYTF. Here the CDR3 DNA reads TGTGCCAGCAGTCCACCAGGACACTTTGCTAACTATGGCTACACCTTC.

The J gene is TRBJ1-4, the V gene TRBV30, with TRBD1 as a possible D gene (5 bases). Per the germline V gene, CDR1 is GTSNPN and CDR2 is SVGIG (reference sequence). Trimming removed 4 bases at V and 7 bases at J, with 13 bases between. This CDR3 comprises 13 residues. CDR3 sequence reads: CAWTPTGGEKLFF. The CDR3 bases are TGTGCCTGGACCCCAACGGGGGGTGAAAAACTGTTTTTT.

The chain has TRBV21-1 and TRBJ2-1; TRBD2 reflects the table's D call only, with no check against the DNA. TRBV21-1 is tagged as a pseudogene. The CDR3 is 16 amino acids. The CDR3 is CASSKVRTSAPNEQFF. In nucleotides, the CDR3 is TGTGCCAGCAGCAAAGTTAGGACTAGCGCTCCCAATGAGCAGTTCTTC.

This clone was seen a single time. V usage is TRBV28 and J usage is TRBJ2-1, with 7 bases lining up with TRBD1. J was trimmed by 8 bases and V by 5 bases; bases with no gene match: 3. The CDR3 loop spans 12 amino acids. Germline CDR1 is MDHEN and CDR2 is SYDVKM. CDR3 amino acids: CASSHQGDEQFF. The CDR3 DNA follows: TGTGCCAGCAGTCACCAGGGGGATGAGCAGTTCTTC. Supplemented by reference TRBV28 and TRBJ2-1, the full variable domain reads DVKVTQSSRYLVKRTGEKVFLECVQDMDHENMFWYRQDPGLGLRLIYFSYDVKMKEKGDIPEGYSVSREKKERFSLILESASTNQTSMYLCASSHQGDEQFFGPGTRLTVL.

The V call is TRBV30, the J call TRBJ2-3; maybe TRBD1 (5 bases). The CDR3 covers 15 residues. Germline CDR1 GTSNPN, CDR2 SVGIG (reference sequence). V gave up 6 bases and J gave up 3 bases, with 19 bases separating them. As DNA, the CDR3 is TGTGCCTGTCAAGCCAGGGCACCAAGGACAGATACGCAGTATTTT. Protein sequence: CACQARAPRTDTQYF. Drawing the rest from reference TRBV30 and TRBJ2-3, the complete variable domain is SQTIHQWPATLVQPVGSPLSLECTVEGTSNPNLYWYRQAAGRGLQLLFYSVGIGQISSEVPQNLSASRPQDRQFILSSKKLLLSDSGFYLCACQARAPRTDTQYFGPGTRLTVL.

This clone showed up just once. V usage is TRBV24-1 and J usage is TRBJ1-5; 9 bases are shared with TRBD1. CDR3 length equals 14 residues. The germline V gene encodes CDR1 KGHDR and CDR2 SFDVKD. The trim removed 4 bases at V and 5 bases at J, leaving 2 bases unmatched. The CDR3, as DNA: TGTGCCACCAGTGAAAGACAGGGGGATCAGCCCCAGCATTTT. As protein: CATSERQGDQPQHF.

The rearrangement links TRBV19 to TRBJ1-6; no reliable D call. This CDR3 is built from 11 residues. CDR1 and CDR2 from the germline V gene are LNHDA and SQIVND (reference sequence). V lost 8 bases, J lost 7 bases, and 6 bases lay in between. CDR3 sequence: CASGPNSPLHF. CDR3 coding DNA: TGTGCCAGTGGACCCAATTCACCCCTCCACTTT. Full variable domain (rest looked up from reference TRBV19 and TRBJ1-6): DGGITQSPKYLFRKEGQNVTLSCEQNLNHDAMYWYRQDPGQGLRLIYYSQIVNDFQKGDIAEGYSVSREKKESFPLTVTSAQKNPTAFYLCASGPNSPLHFGNGTRLTVT.

The chain joins TRBV7-6 to TRBJ2-7; TRBD1 agrees at 10 bases. CDR3 length equals 14 residues. Trimming removed 5 bases from V and 2 bases from J; junction bases left unmatched: 3. Germline V gives CDR1 SGHVS, CDR2 FNYEAQ. The CDR3 coding sequence is TGTGCCAGCAGCCCCGGGACAGGGGCCTACGAGCAGTACTTC. It is translated as CASSPGTGAYEQYF. Drawing the rest from reference TRBV7-6 and TRBJ2-7, the complete variable domain is GAGVSQSPRYKVTKRGQDVALRCDPISGHVSLYWYRQALGQGPEFLTYFNYEAQQDKSGLPNDRFSAERPEGSISTLTIQRTEQRDSAMYRCASSPGTGAYEQYFGPGTRLTVT.

The V call is TRBV2, the J call TRBJ1-2; 7 bases are shared with TRBD1. The CDR3 totals 13 residues. CDR1 SNHLY and CDR2 FYNNEI come from the germline V gene. After removal of 6 bases from V and 4 bases from J, the junction contained 5 bases not matched to a gene. The CDR3 loop is CASRDRVPYGYTF. DNA of the CDR3: TGTGCCAGCAGAGACAGGGTCCCCTATGGCTACACCTTC.

The gene calls are TRBV29-1 and TRBJ1-1; the D gene is possibly TRBD1 (5 bases). V lost 6 bases to trimming and J lost 6 bases, with 14 bases between them. The CDR3 has 12 residues. Per the germline V gene, CDR1 is SQVTM and CDR2 is ANQGSEA. CDR3 residues: CSVSRDGPEAFF. The CDR3 nucleotides read TGCAGCGTAAGCCGGGACGGACCTGAAGCTTTCTTT. The variable domain in full, completed from reference TRBV29-1 and TRBJ1-1, reads SAVISQKPSRDICQRGTSLTIQCQVDSQVTMMFWYRQQPGQSLTLIATANQGSEATYESGFVIDKFPISRPNLTFSTLTVSNMSPEDSSIYLCSVSRDGPEAFFGQGTRLTVV.

V gene TRBV28 combines with J gene TRBJ2-2; TRBD2 agrees at 7 bases. From germline, CDR1 is MDHEN and CDR2 SYDVKM. V lost 7 bases and J lost 6; bases outside the gene matches: 8. This CDR3 comprises 14 residues. As DNA, the CDR3 is TGTGCCAGCATTCCGCCGGCGGGGGCCGGGGAGCTGTTTTTT. Translated, it gives CASIPPAGAGELFF.

This clone was recorded only once. The gene calls are TRBV10-2 and TRBJ1-2; 7 positions match TRBD1. V trimming: 2 bases; J trimming: 1 base; junction bases outside the gene matches: 4. The length of the CDR3 is 15 residues. The germline gives CDR1 WSHSY, CDR2 SAAADI. The chain's CDR3 is CASSETGDHNYGYTF. The CDR3 region has the DNA TGCGCCAGCAGTGAGACAGGGGACCATAACTATGGCTACACCTTC.

V and J are TRBV27 and TRBJ1-1, with D perhaps matching TRBD1 (5 bases). The CDR3 runs 15 residues. V dropped 6 bases and J dropped 6 bases, with 20 bases sitting between them. Germline CDR1 is MNHEY and CDR2 is SMNVEV (reference sequence). CDR3 sequence: CASRERGAALPEAFF. The CDR3 coding sequence is TGTGCCAGCAGGGAAAGGGGCGCTGCCCTTCCTGAAGCTTTCTTT.

The V call is TRBV27, the J call TRBJ2-7; 7 bases are shared with TRBD2. Germline-derived CDR1 and CDR2 are MNHEY and SMNVEV (reference sequence). The CDR3 sequence is 14 residues long. V dropped 10 bases and J dropped 4; count of bases not matched to a gene: 13. CDR3 sequence reads: CATQSAGALYEQYF. DNA for the CDR3: TGTGCCACCCAGTCTGCGGGAGCTCTTTACGAGCAGTACTTC.

This clone was found a few times. V usage is TRBV10-2 and J usage is TRBJ2-7; either TRBD1 or TRBD2 may fit D (5 bases each). V dropped 3 bases and J dropped 0 bases, with 18 bases sitting between them. CDR3 length: 17 residues. Germline CDR1 reads WSHSY; CDR2 reads SAAADI. The CDR3 spells CASSDISFWGTSYEQYF. The CDR3 bases are TGCGCCAGCAGTGATATTTCTTTTTGGGGGACCTCCTACGAGCAGTACTTC.

The CDR3 sequence is CASSIVTGGTEAFF. CDR3 DNA: TGTGCCAGTAGTATCGTGACAGGGGGCACTGAAGCTTTCTTT. This chain links TRBV19 with TRBJ1-1; 9 positions match TRBD1. The V and J ends lost 3 bases and 4 bases, in that order; junction bases with no gene match: 3. CDR3 size: 14 residues. The germline V gene encodes CDR1 LNHDA and CDR2 SQIVND (reference sequence).